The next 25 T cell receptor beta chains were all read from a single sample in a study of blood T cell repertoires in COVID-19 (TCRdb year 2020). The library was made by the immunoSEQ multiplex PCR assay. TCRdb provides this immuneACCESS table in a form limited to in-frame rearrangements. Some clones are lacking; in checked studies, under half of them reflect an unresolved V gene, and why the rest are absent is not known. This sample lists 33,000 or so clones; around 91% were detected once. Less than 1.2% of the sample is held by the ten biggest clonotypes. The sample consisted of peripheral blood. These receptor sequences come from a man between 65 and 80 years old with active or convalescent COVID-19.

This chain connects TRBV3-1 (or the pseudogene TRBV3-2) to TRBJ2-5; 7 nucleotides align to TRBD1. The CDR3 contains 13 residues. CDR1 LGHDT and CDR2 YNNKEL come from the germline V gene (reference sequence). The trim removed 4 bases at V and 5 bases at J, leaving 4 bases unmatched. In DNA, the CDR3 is TGTGCCAGCAGCCCCAGGGGGTGGGAGACCCAGTACTTC. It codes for CASSPRGWETQYF.

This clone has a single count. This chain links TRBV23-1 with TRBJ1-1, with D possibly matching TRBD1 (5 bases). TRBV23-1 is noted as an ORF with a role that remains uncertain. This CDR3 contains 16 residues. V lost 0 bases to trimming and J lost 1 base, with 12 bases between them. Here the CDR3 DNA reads TGCGCCAGCAGTCAATCGTTCTTTACAGGGAACACTGAAGCTTTCTTT. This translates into CASSQSFFTGNTEAFF.

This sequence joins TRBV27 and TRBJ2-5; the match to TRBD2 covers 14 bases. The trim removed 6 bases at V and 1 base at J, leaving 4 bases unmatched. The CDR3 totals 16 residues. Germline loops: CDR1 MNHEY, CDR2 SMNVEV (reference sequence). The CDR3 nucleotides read TGTGCCAGCAGCGACGGGACTAGCGGGAGCCAAGAGACCCAGTACTTC. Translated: CASSDGTSGSQETQYF.

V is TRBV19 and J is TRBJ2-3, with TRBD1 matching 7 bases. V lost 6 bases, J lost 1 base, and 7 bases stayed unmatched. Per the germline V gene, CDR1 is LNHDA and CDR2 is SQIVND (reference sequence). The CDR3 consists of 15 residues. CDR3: CASRTRQGGTDTQYF. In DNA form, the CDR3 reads TGTGCCAGTAGGACCCGACAGGGCGGCACAGATACGCAGTATTTT.

The CDR3 loop is CASSLLTGASGEAFF. DNA for the CDR3: TGTGCCAGCAGTTTATTGACAGGGGCTAGTGGTGAAGCTTTCTTT. The chain links TRBV27 to TRBJ1-1; TRBD1 agrees at 8 bases. This CDR3 contains 15 residues. With 1 base clipped from V and 7 bases from J, the junction kept 8 bases outside the gene matches. Germline V lookup: CDR1 MNHEY, CDR2 SMNVEV (reference sequence).

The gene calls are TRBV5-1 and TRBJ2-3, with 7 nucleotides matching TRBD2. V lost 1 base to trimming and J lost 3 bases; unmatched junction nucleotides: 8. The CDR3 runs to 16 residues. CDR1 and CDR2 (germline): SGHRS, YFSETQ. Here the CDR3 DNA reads TGCGCCAGCAGCTTGATAGCTCGAGCGGGGACAGATACGCAGTATTTT. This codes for CASSLIARAGTDTQYF.

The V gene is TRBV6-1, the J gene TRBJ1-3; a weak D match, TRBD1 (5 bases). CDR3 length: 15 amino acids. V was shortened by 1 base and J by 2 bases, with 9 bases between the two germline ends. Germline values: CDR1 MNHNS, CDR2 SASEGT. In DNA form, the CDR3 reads TGTGCCAGCAGTGAAGGACAGAACGCTGGAAACACCATATATTTT. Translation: CASSEGQNAGNTIYF.

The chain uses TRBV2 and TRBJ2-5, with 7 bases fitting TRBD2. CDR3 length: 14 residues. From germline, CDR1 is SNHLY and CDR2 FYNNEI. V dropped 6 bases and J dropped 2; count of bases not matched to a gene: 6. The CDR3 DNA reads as TGTGCCAGCAGAAAGGGACTACATCAAGAGACCCAGTACTTC. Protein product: CASRKGLHQETQYF.

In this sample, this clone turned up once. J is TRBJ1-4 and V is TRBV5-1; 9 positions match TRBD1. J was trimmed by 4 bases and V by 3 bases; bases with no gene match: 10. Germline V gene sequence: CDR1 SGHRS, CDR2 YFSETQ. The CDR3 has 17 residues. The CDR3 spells CASSSGDRVPDNEKLFF. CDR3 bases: TGCGCCAGCAGCTCCGGGGACAGGGTCCCTGATAATGAAAAACTGTTTTTT.

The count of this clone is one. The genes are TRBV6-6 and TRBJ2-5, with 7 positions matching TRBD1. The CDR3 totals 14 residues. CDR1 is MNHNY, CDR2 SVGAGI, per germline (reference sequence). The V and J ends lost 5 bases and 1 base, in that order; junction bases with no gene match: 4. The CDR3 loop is CASSTGTVQETQYF. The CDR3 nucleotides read TGTGCCAGCAGTACAGGGACAGTCCAAGAGACCCAGTACTTC.

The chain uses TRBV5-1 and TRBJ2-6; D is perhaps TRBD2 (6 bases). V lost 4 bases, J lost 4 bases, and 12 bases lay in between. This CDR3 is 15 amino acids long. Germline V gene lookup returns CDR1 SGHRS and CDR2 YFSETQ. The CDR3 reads CASSPGDSGANVLTF. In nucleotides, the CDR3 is TGCGCCAGCAGCCCGGGAGACTCGGGGGCCAACGTCCTGACTTTC.

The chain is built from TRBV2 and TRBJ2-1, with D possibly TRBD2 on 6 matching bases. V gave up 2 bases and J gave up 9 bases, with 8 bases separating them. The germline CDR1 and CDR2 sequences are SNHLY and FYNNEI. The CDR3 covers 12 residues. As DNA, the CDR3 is TGTGCCAGCAGTGAATCCGGGGGTGAGCAGTTCTTC. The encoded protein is CASSESGGEQFF. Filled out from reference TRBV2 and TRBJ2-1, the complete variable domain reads EPEVTQTPSHQVTQMGQEVILRCVPISNHLYFYWYRQILGQKVEFLVSFYNNEISEKSEIFDDQFSVERPDGSNFTLKIRSTKLEDSAMYFCASSESGGEQFFGPGTRLTVL.

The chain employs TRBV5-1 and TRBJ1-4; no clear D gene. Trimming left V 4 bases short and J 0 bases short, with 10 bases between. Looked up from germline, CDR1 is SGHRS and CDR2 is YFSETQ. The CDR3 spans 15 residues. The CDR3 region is CASSHGSATNEKLFF. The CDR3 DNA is TGCGCCAGCAGCCACGGGAGTGCAACTAATGAAAAACTGTTTTTT.

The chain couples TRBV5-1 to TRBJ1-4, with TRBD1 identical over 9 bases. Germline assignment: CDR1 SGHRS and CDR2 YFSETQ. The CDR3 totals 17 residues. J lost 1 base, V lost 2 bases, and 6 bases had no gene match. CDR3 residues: CASSLGTGSETNEKLFF. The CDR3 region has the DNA TGCGCCAGCAGCTTAGGGACAGGGAGTGAAACTAATGAAAAACTGTTTTTT.

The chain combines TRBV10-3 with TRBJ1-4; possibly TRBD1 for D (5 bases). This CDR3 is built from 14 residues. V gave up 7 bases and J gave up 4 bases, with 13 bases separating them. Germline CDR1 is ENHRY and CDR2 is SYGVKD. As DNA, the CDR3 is TGTGCCATCAAATCGAGCAGGGATAATGAAAAACTGTTTTTT. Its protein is CAIKSSRDNEKLFF.

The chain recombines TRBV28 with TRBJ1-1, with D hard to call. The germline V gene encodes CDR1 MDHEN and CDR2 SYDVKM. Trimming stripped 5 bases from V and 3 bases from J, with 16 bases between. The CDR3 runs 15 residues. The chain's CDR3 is CASSPGGEAYTEAFF. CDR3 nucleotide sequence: TGTGCCAGCAGTCCCGGTGGGGAGGCATACACTGAAGCTTTCTTT.

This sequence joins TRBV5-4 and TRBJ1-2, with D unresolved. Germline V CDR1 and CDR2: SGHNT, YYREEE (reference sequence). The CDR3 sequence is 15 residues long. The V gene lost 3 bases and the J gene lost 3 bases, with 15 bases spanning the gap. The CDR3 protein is CASSSTLTRDYGYTF. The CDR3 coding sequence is TGTGCCAGCAGCTCAACATTAACTAGGGACTATGGCTACACCTTC. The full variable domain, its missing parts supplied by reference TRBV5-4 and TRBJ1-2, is ETGVTQSPTHLIKTRGQQVTLRCSSQSGHNTVSWYQQALGQGPQFIFQYYREEENGRGNFPPRFSGLQFPNYSSELNVNALELDDSALYLCASSSTLTRDYGYTFGSGTRLTVV.

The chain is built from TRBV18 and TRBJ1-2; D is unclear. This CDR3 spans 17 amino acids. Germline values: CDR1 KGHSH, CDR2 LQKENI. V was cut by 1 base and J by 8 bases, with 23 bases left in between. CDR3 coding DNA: TGTGCCAGCTCACCACTTGTAGGTCCTATGGCTAGTCTCGGCTACACCTTC. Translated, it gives CASSPLVGPMASLGYTF.

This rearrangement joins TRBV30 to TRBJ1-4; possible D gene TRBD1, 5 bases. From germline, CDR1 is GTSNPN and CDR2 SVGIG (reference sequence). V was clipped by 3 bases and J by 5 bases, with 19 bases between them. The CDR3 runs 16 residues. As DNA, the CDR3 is TGTGCCTGGAGAAAGACGGGGGGACCCGGGAATGAAAAACTGTTTTTT. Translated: CAWRKTGGPGNEKLFF.

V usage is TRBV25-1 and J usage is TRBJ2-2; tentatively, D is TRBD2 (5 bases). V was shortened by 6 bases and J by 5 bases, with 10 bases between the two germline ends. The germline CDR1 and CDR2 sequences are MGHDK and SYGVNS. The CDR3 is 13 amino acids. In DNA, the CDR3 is TGTGCCAGCAGCCCCTGGGAGACCGGGGAGCTGTTTTTT. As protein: CASSPWETGELFF.

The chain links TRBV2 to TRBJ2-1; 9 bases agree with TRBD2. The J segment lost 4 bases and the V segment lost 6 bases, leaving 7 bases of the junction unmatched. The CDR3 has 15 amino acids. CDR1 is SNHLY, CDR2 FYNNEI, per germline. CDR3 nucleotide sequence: TGTGCCAGCAGGCCTAGCGGGACAGCTTACAATGAGCAGTTCTTC. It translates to CASRPSGTAYNEQFF.

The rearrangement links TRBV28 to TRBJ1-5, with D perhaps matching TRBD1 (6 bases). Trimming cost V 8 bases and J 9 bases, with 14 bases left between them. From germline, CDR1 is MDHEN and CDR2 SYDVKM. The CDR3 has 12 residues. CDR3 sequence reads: CASREGGLPQHF. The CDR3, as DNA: TGTGCCAGCCGTGAGGGGGGGCTGCCCCAGCATTTT.

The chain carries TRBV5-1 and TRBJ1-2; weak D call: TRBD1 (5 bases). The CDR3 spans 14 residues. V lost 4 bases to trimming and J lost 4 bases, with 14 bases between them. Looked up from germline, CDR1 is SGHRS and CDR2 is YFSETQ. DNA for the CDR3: TGCGCCAGCAGCCTGGGGGAAGGGAGCTATGGCTACACCTTC. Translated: CASSLGEGSYGYTF.

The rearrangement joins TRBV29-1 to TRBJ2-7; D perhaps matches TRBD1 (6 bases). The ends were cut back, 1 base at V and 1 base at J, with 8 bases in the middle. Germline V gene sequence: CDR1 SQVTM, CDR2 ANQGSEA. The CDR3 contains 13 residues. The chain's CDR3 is CSVEVGGSYEQYF. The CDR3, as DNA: TGCAGCGTTGAAGTAGGGGGATCCTACGAGCAGTACTTC.

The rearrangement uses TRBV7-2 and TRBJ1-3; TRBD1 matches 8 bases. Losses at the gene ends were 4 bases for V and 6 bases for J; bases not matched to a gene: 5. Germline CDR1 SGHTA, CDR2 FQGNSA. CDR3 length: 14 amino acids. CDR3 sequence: CASSSGQGPNTIYF. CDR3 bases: TGTGCCAGCAGCTCAGGACAGGGCCCAAACACCATATATTTT.